Here is one T cell receptor (beta chain) with its context. Its specificity is unknown. The record originates from a study of T cells in Graves' hyperthyroidism and ophthalmopathy. Regarding the study as a whole: Before onset, by a median of approximately 5.9 months, the model predicted ophthalmopathy.

This CDR3 has 16 residues. Trimming took 4 bases from V and 8 from J; bases not matched to a gene: 15. Per germline, CDR1 SGHNT and CDR2 YYREEE (reference sequence). Using RNA transcripts as the source, TCR beta CDR3 regions were amplified. TCR CDR3 underwent first-round RT-PCR with the HTBI primer set. TCRdb analysed the multiplex PCR reads with MiXCR anew, one entry per CDR3 protein. The table has about 340,000 distinct CDR3 sequences, roughly 23% seen once. The rearrangement links TRBV5-4 to TRBJ2-1; 7 positions agree with TRBD2. This TCR was recovered from a woman between 45 and 65 years old with Graves' hyperthyroidism. Sequenced: blood. The CDR3 nucleotides are TGTGCCAGCAGCCCGGGAGGTCTAGCGGAGAAGGATGAGCAGTTCTTC. Translation gives CASSPGGLAEKDEQFF.